One and the same sample provided the 5 T cell receptor beta chains below, sequenced in a study of PD-1 blockade in classical Hodgkin lymphoma. Every one of the patients relapsed after autologous stem cell transplantation (brentuximab vedotin exposure was variable). The repertoire was sequenced with immunoSEQ multiplex PCR; TCRdb's copy has only in-frame clones and lacks some. The sample records approximately 44,000 clones, around 75% being singletons. Sequencing was performed on peripheral blood mononuclear cells (PBMCs), taken at baseline. The receptors were sampled from a human donor with classical Hodgkin lymphoma.

The CDR3 loop is CATHPSGTNTGELFF. The CDR3 DNA follows: TGTGCCACCCACCCTAGCGGGACGAACACCGGGGAGCTGTTTTTT. The chain uses TRBV7-3 and TRBJ2-2, with 9 bases that match TRBD2. This CDR3 is 15 amino acids long. J lost 0 bases, V lost 10 bases, and 6 bases had no gene match. Germline V lookup: CDR1 SGHTA, CDR2 FQGTGA.

This chain uses TRBV6-6 with TRBJ2-7; perhaps TRBD2 as D (6 bases). This CDR3 contains 13 residues. Between the trimmed V and J ends, which lost 6 bases and 4 bases, there was a span of 13 bases. Germline CDR1 and CDR2: MNHNY and SVGAGI (reference sequence). The chain's CDR3 is CASRGGFEYEQYF. CDR3 in DNA: TGTGCCAGCAGGGGGGGATTTGAGTACGAGCAGTACTTC.

The V gene is TRBV14, the J gene TRBJ2-7; possibly TRBD2 for D (5 bases). The CDR3 runs 12 residues. Germline CDR1 and CDR2: SGHDN and FVKESK. The V end lost 4 bases, the J end lost 3 bases, and 7 bases lay between the germline ends. The CDR3 is CASSRSGYEQYF. CDR3 DNA sequence: TGTGCCAGCAGCCGAAGCGGCTACGAGCAGTACTTC.

The chain joins TRBV9 to TRBJ2-7, with 11 bases lining up with TRBD2. Trimming removed 4 bases from V and 7 bases from J; junction bases left unmatched: 10. The CDR3 is made up of 15 amino acids. The germline gives CDR1 SGDLS, CDR2 YYNGEE. CDR3 bases: TGTGCCAGCAGCCAAACGATACTAGCGGGAGTTGAGCAGTACTTC. Translation: CASSQTILAGVEQYF.

This clone appeared a single time. The chain couples TRBV11-2 to TRBJ2-1; 13 nucleotides agree with TRBD2. There are 16 residues in the CDR3. Germline V gives CDR1 SGHAT, CDR2 FQNNGV. V dropped 5 bases and J dropped 10; count of bases not matched to a gene: 11. CDR3 sequence reads: CASSRLAGGPFAEQFF. CDR3 nucleotide sequence: TGTGCCAGCAGCAGACTAGCGGGAGGACCCTTTGCGGAGCAGTTCTTC.